The T cell receptor beta chain described here comes from a study of shared clonotypes between healthy human individuals. The junction had 10 bases not matched to a gene; V was cut back by 5 bases and J by 5 bases. The CDR3 has 15 amino acids. Per germline, CDR1 SGHTA and CDR2 FQGTGA. The study ran the assay at deep level. TCRdb's copy holds only in-frame clones and misses some; the assay was immunoSEQ multiplex PCR. The profile shows approximately 500,000 clones, 60% to 80% of them singletons. This receptor was obtained from a woman in her thirties or forties in good health. Some clones in this sample may be carry-over from other donors' samples. The specimen sequenced was PBMCs. The chain is built from TRBV7-3 and TRBJ2-3; 7 positions agree with TRBD2. As DNA, the CDR3 is TGTGCCAGCAGCCCTTACGTGGGCGGGGGAGATACGCAGTATTTT. This codes for CASSPYVGGGDTQYF. Looking up the rest from reference TRBV7-3 and TRBJ2-3 gives the full variable domain: GAGVSQTPSNKVTEKGKYVELRCDPISGHTALYWYRQSLGQGPEFLIYFQGTGAADDSGLPNDRFFAVRPEGSVSTLKIQRTERGDSAVYLCASSPYVGGGDTQYFGPGTRLTVL.